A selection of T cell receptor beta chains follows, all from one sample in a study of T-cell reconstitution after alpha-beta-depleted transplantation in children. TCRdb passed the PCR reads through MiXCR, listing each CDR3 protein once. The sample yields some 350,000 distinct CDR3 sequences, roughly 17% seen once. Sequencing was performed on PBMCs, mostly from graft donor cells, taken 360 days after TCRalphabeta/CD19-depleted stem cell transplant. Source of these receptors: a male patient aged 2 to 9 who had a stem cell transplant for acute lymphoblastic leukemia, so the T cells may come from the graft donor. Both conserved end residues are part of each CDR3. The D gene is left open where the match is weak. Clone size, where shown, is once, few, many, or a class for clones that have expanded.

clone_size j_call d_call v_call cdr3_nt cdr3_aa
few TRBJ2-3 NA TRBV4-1 TGCGCCAGCAGCCAAGTTCAGGTAGATACGCAGTATTTT CASSQVQVDTQYF
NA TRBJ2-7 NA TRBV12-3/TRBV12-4 TGTGCCAGCAGTTTGGGGGCAGTGCCTTCCTACGAGCAGTACTTC CASSLGAVPSYEQYF
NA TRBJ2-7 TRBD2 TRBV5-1 TGCGCCAGCAGCTACAAGACTAGCGGGAGCCCAAAATTTCTCTACTCCTACGAGCAGTACTTC CASSYKTSGSPKFLYSYEQYF
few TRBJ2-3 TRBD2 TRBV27 TGTGCCAGCAGTCCGACCTCAGCGGGGGATACGCAGTATTTT CASSPTSAGDTQYF
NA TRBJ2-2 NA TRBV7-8 TGTGCCAGCAGCTCTTGGGGGCAGGGATTTTCAAAAGGGGACACCGGGGAGCTGTTTTTT CASSSWGQGFSKGDTGELFF
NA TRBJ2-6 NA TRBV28 TGTGCCAGCAGACGGACAGTTTCTGGGGCCAACGTCCTGACTTTC CASRRTVSGANVLTF
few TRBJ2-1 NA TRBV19 TGTGCCAGCCTCCCGGGACGGTCCTACAATGAGCAGTTCTTC CASLPGRSYNEQFF
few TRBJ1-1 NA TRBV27 TGTGCCAGCAGTTCTGGGTTGGTCACTGAAGCTTTCTTT CASSSGLVTEAFF
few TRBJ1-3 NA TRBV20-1 TGCAGTGCTAGTCAGGGGTCGGCTGGAAACACCATATATTTT CSASQGSAGNTIYF
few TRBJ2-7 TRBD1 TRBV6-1 TGTGCCAGCAGTGAAGCAGGACAGGGATATAGGTACGAGCAGTACTTC CASSEAGQGYRYEQYF
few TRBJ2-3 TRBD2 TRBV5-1 TGCGCCAGCAGCTTGGGCGGGAGTCAGGATACGCAGTATTTT CASSLGGSQDTQYF
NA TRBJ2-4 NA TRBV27 TGTTCCAGCATGACCCTACCGGGGACGGCCAAAAACATTCAGTACTTC CSSMTLPGTAKNIQYF